This paragraph reports one TCR beta chain. Its antigen is currently unknown. The data stem from a study of T cell responses to AZD1222 COVID-19 vaccine. This CDR3 has 13 residues. Looked up from germline, CDR1 is SGHRS and CDR2 is YFSETQ. Between the trimmed V and J ends, which lost 0 bases and 6 bases, there was a span of 10 bases. Notes on the study in general: There were mostly white British donors and more females than males, and clonal diversity was possibly underestimated. All repertoire sampling was performed exclusively after the peak T cell response. Following two doses of AZD1222, Spike-specific TCR breadth and depth rose.

Assay: immunoSEQ multiplex PCR; the TCRdb copy retains only in-frame clones and omits some. Here the sample spans some 130,000 clones, around 90% being singletons. This clonotype was sampled from an adult in good health. The sample here was peripheral blood, taken on day 0 of AZD1222 vaccination. V gene TRBV5-1 combines with J gene TRBJ2-7; no firm D call. CDR3 region: CASSLDGLGEQYF. CDR3 nucleotides: TGCGCCAGCAGCTTGGACGGCCTGGGCGAGCAGTACTTC.